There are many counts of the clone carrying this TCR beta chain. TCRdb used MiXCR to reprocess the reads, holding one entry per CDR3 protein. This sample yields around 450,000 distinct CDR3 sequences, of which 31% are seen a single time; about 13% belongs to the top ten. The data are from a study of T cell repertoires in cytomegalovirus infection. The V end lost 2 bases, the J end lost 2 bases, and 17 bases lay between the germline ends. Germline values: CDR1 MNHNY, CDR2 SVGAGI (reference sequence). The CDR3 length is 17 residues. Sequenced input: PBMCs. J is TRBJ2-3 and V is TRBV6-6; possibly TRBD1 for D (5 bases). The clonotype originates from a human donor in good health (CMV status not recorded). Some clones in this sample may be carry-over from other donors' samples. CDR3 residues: CASSYDVRQTDTDTQYF. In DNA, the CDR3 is TGTGCCAGCAGTTACGACGTGAGACAGACCGACACAGATACGCAGTATTTT.